Listed below are T cell receptor beta chains from one sample, sequenced in a study of blood T cell repertoires in COVID-19. The data were produced by immunoSEQ multiplex PCR, yet TCRdb's version contains in-frame clones alone and is incomplete. The table lists about 440,000 clones, more than 85% of them singletons, with roughly 4.3% in the top ten. Input material: peripheral blood. The receptors here all came from a woman aged 30 to 39 with acute or convalescent COVID-19. The CDR3 runs from the conserved cysteine through the conserved F or W. A D gene is named only where the DNA matches it firmly. The size of a clone is reported for some rows only, either as once, few or many, or as a class for expanded clones.

d_gene	abundance	v_gene	j_gene	CDR3aa	CDR3nt
TRBD2	once	TRBV9	TRBJ2-1	CASSVDGRGYNEQFF	TGTGCCAGCAGCGTAGATGGGCGGGGGTACAATGAGCAGTTCTTC
NA	few	TRBV5-1	TRBJ2-7	CASSRDNSYEQYF	TGCGCCAGCAGCCGCGACAACTCCTACGAGCAGTACTTC
TRBD2	once	TRBV7-8	TRBJ2-5	CASSLGEGFGETQYF	TGTGCCAGCAGCTTAGGGGAGGGGTTCGGTGAGACCCAGTACTTC
NA	NA	TRBV4-1	TRBJ2-5	CASSQGEYQETQYF	TGCGCCAGCAGCCAGGGAGAGTACCAAGAGACCCAGTACTTC
TRBD1	once	TRBV6-5	TRBJ1-1	CASSLNRGPTEAFF	TGTGCCAGCAGTTTAAACAGGGGGCCCACTGAAGCTTTCTTT
TRBD1	NA	TRBV7-3	TRBJ2-2	CASSPRSGGSGELFF	TGTGCCAGCAGCCCCCGCTCAGGGGGCTCCGGGGAGCTGTTTTTT
NA	NA	TRBV19	TRBJ2-2	CASREGLIGELFF	TGTGCCAGTAGAGAGGGCCTCATCGGGGAGCTGTTTTTT
TRBD1	NA	TRBV5-1	TRBJ2-2	CASAGQGTTGELFF	TGCGCCAGCGCGGGACAGGGGACCACCGGGGAGCTGTTTTTT
NA	NA	TRBV2	TRBJ1-2	CASSGEAGGYTF	TGTGCCAGCAGTGGAGAGGCCGGGGGCTACACCTTC
NA	NA	TRBV4-1	TRBJ1-5	CASSPGVGNQPQHF	TGCGCCAGCAGCCCAGGGGTTGGCAATCAGCCCCAGCATTTT
TRBD2	NA	TRBV7-9	TRBJ2-5	CASSLAGGGAWETQYF	TGTGCCAGCAGCTTAGCCGGCGGGGGGGCGTGGGAGACCCAGTACTTC
TRBD2	NA	TRBV18	TRBJ2-4	CASSPSGGGTTNIQYF	TGTGCCAGCTCACCTAGCGGCGGGGGGACGACGAACATTCAGTACTTC
TRBD2	NA	TRBV3-1/TRBV3-2	TRBJ2-5	CASSRSIAGQETQYF	TGTGCCAGCAGCCGATCCATAGCGGGACAAGAGACCCAGTACTTC
NA	NA	TRBV13	TRBJ1-6	CASSLGVSRGPNSPLHF	TGTGCCAGCAGCTTAGGAGTGTCCCGGGGTCCAAATTCACCCCTCCACTTT
TRBD1	NA	TRBV19	TRBJ1-2	CASSGADRGHGYTF	TGTGCCAGTAGTGGAGCTGACAGGGGGCATGGCTACACCTTC
NA	NA	TRBV11-2	TRBJ2-5	CASSPTSWGDETQYF	TGTGCCAGCAGCCCCACTAGTTGGGGTGACGAGACCCAGTACTTC